Below are 21 T cell receptor beta chains sequenced from a single sample in a study of ipilimumab plus nivolumab after autologous stem cell transplantation. The protocol was immunoSEQ multiplex PCR, while the TCRdb copy is restricted to in-frame clones and leaves out a portion. The sample includes 15,000 or so clones, roughly 85% of them seen just once. The input for sequencing was PBMCs, taken in a trial of ipilimumab plus nivolumab as post-transplant consolidation. The receptors were gathered from a male donor with diffuse large B-cell lymphoma.

This chain joins TRBV7-2 and TRBJ1-1; 7 positions match TRBD1. CDR1 is SGHTA and CDR2 is FQGNSA in the germline V gene. The CDR3 sequence is 13 residues long. J was trimmed by 4 bases and V by 3 bases; bases with no gene match: 2. The CDR3 DNA reads TGTGCCAGCAGCTTCGGGACAGTCACTGAAGCTTTCTTT. Encoded protein: CASSFGTVTEAFF.

This chain connects TRBV6-1 to TRBJ1-1, with D tentatively TRBD1 (6 bases). Trimming took 6 bases from V and 1 from J, leaving 9 bases between them. Germline V gene sequence: CDR1 MNHNS, CDR2 SASEGT. The CDR3 totals 13 residues. The CDR3 reads CASSWTANTEAFF. CDR3 nucleotide sequence: TGTGCCAGCAGCTGGACAGCGAACACTGAAGCTTTCTTT.

This clone was seen once. The chain has TRBV14 and TRBJ1-1; D remains ambiguous. The CDR3 is 12 amino acids. The V end was cut by 1 base, the J end by 8 bases, with 8 bases between. CDR1 is SGHDN and CDR2 is FVKESK in the germline V gene. CDR3 coding DNA: TGTGCCAGCAGCCAAGGTCACGAAGAAGCTTTCTTT. Translating it yields CASSQGHEEAFF.

V is TRBV30 and J is TRBJ2-1, with 8 bases lining up with TRBD1. V lost 4 bases and J lost 9; bases outside the gene matches: 11. Germline values: CDR1 GTSNPN, CDR2 SVGIG (reference sequence). There are 14 residues in the CDR3. CDR3 residues: CAWKTGVGVGEQFF. In DNA, the CDR3 is TGTGCCTGGAAGACAGGGGTTGGAGTAGGTGAGCAGTTCTTC. The variable domain in full, with the rest retrieved from reference TRBV30 and TRBJ2-1, is SQTIHQWPATLVQPVGSPLSLECTVEGTSNPNLYWYRQAAGRGLQLLFYSVGIGQISSEVPQNLSASRPQDRQFILSSKKLLLSDSGFYLCAWKTGVGVGEQFFGPGTRLTVL.

The V gene is TRBV30, the J gene TRBJ1-3; D unresolved. CDR3 length equals 12 residues. The germline V and J ends were trimmed by 3 bases and 0 bases, with 3 bases remaining between them. CDR1 and CDR2 from the germline V gene are GTSNPN and SVGIG (reference sequence). CDR3 DNA: TGTGCCTGGAGCCACTCTGGAAACACCATATATTTT. Translating it yields CAWSHSGNTIYF. Supplemented by reference TRBV30 and TRBJ1-3, the full variable domain reads SQTIHQWPATLVQPVGSPLSLECTVEGTSNPNLYWYRQAAGRGLQLLFYSVGIGQISSEVPQNLSASRPQDRQFILSSKKLLLSDSGFYLCAWSHSGNTIYFGEGSWLTVV.

The chain links TRBV5-1 to TRBJ2-3, with unresolved D. Deletions cut 5 bases from V and 2 bases from J, with 15 bases between. Looked up from germline, CDR1 is SGHRS and CDR2 is YFSETQ. CDR3 length: 15 amino acids. The CDR3: CASSQTVLVTDTQYF. The CDR3 region has the DNA TGCGCCAGCAGTCAGACGGTACTTGTCACAGATACGCAGTATTTT.

V and J are TRBV6-5 and TRBJ1-3; possible D gene TRBD1, 5 bases. Trimming shortened V by 7 bases and J by 0 bases, and 10 bases separated the two germline ends. Germline V gene data show CDR1 as MNHEY and CDR2 as SVGAGI. The CDR3 is 14 amino acids. The CDR3 sequence: CASTNGGSGNTIYF. Written as DNA, the CDR3 is TGTGCCAGCACCAACGGGGGCTCTGGAAACACCATATATTTT.

The rearrangement uses TRBV5-1 and TRBJ2-1, with D perhaps TRBD2 (6 bases). V was pared by 6 bases and J by 0 bases, with 10 bases between. Germline V lookup: CDR1 SGHRS, CDR2 YFSETQ. This CDR3 is 14 amino acids long. CDR3 amino acids: CASMVGGSYNEQFF. The CDR3 coding sequence is TGCGCCAGCATGGTGGGGGGCTCCTACAATGAGCAGTTCTTC.

The CDR3 is CASSSQAFGYEQYF. As DNA, the CDR3 is TGTGCCAGCAGCTCGCAGGCGTTCGGCTACGAGCAGTACTTC. This chain links TRBV11-2 with TRBJ2-7; D gene ambiguous. The CDR3 is 14 amino acids. V lost 4 bases and J 3 bases, leaving 13 bases between the germline ends. Looked up from germline, CDR1 is SGHAT and CDR2 is FQNNGV.

The chain employs TRBV13 and TRBJ1-4; 9 bases fit TRBD1. The CDR3 extends over 14 amino acids. Germline-derived CDR1 and CDR2 are PRHDT and FYEKMQ (reference sequence). J was trimmed by 8 bases and V by 7 bases; bases with no gene match: 8. CDR3 bases: TGTGCCAGCACCCGGACAGGGGTTGGGGAAAAACTGTTTTTT. Its translation is CASTRTGVGEKLFF.

The V gene is TRBV7-9, the J gene TRBJ1-4; D unresolved. Germline V gene data show CDR1 as SEHNR and CDR2 as FQNEAQ (reference sequence). V lost 3 bases and J 0 bases, leaving 14 bases between the germline ends. The CDR3 length is 17 residues. The chain's CDR3 is CASSLRQLTATNEKLFF. CDR3 sequence (DNA): TGTGCCAGCAGCTTGAGGCAGCTTACCGCAACTAATGAAAAACTGTTTTTT.

This chain joins TRBV2 and TRBJ1-6; D is uncertain. V was shortened by 8 bases and J by 6 bases, with 11 bases between the two germline ends. This CDR3 is 13 amino acids long. Looked up from germline, CDR1 is SNHLY and CDR2 is FYNNEI. The CDR3 bases are TGTGCCAGCGGAACCTCACCTAATTCACCCCTCCACTTT. Translated: CASGTSPNSPLHF.

This clone was counted a few times. Different DNA sequences within this sample yield the same CDR3. This sequence joins TRBV5-6 and TRBJ2-7; either TRBD1 or TRBD2 may supply D (6 bases each). This CDR3 is 14 amino acids long. Trimming left V 0 bases short and J 2 bases short, with 9 bases between. Germline V CDR1 and CDR2: SGHDT, YYEEEE. CDR3 DNA sequence: TGTGCCAGCAGCTTGGGGGGGGACACCTACGAGCAGTACTTC. Amino acids: CASSLGGDTYEQYF.

The chain is built from TRBV7-9 and TRBJ1-1; D not certain. Trimming took 4 bases from V and 5 from J, leaving 20 bases between them. CDR3 length equals 16 residues. Germline loops: CDR1 SEHNR, CDR2 FQNEAQ (reference sequence). The CDR3 sequence: CASSSDLGNMVTEAFF. CDR3 nucleotides: TGTGCCAGCAGCTCCGACTTAGGGAACATGGTTACTGAAGCTTTCTTT.

This clone has only a few counts. This same CDR3 is encoded by further DNA sequences in the sample. CDR3 coding DNA: TGTGCCAGCAGCTTAGGCCCCCCGGGGGAGACCCAGTACTTC. Translation: CASSLGPPGETQYF. V usage is TRBV5-4 and J usage is TRBJ2-5, with a possible D match to TRBD2 (5 bases). Germline V gives CDR1 SGHNT, CDR2 YYREEE (reference sequence). Trimming took 2 bases from V and 5 from J, leaving 13 bases between them. The CDR3 extends over 14 amino acids.

The chain has TRBV6-1 and TRBJ2-1; no reliable D call. The germline CDR1 and CDR2 sequences are MNHNS and SASEGT. The CDR3 has 14 amino acids. The V end was cut by 10 bases, the J end by 5 bases, with 18 bases between. The CDR3 DNA is TGTGCCACCAATGAGGTGGGGATAAACAATGAGCAGTTCTTC. The encoded protein is CATNEVGINNEQFF.

V usage is TRBV5-6 and J usage is TRBJ1-2; D gene unclear. The CDR3 loop spans 16 amino acids. The V gene lost 0 bases and the J gene lost 2 bases, with 14 bases spanning the gap. Germline V gene data show CDR1 as SGHDT and CDR2 as YYEEEE. In DNA form, the CDR3 reads TGTGCCAGCAGCTTGGGGCTTAATTACCACAACTATGGCTACACCTTC. Its protein product is CASSLGLNYHNYGYTF.

This clone was seen more than once but under ten times. Other DNA variants within this sample encode the same CDR3. The genes are TRBV4-1 and TRBJ2-5, with TRBD2 matching over 8 bases. The CDR3 totals 16 residues. J lost 5 bases, V lost 0 bases, and 8 bases had no gene match. Germline CDR1 and CDR2: MGHRA and YSYEKL. The CDR3 loop is CASSQDLSGGGETQYF. For the CDR3, the DNA is TGCGCCAGCAGCCAAGATCTCAGCGGGGGCGGGGAGACCCAGTACTTC.

The chain links TRBV7-9 to TRBJ2-3, with D tentatively TRBD2 (6 bases). Trimming shortened V by 5 bases and J by 4 bases, and 19 bases separated the two germline ends. The CDR3 length is 16 residues. Germline V gene data show CDR1 as SEHNR and CDR2 as FQNEAQ (reference sequence). The CDR3 here is CASSLKVSSEADTQYF. Here the CDR3 DNA reads TGTGCCAGCAGCCTCAAGGTCTCTAGCGAGGCAGATACGCAGTATTTT.

This clone has only one observation. CDR3 sequence: CASSLDGQDRGANTIYF. The DNA of the CDR3 is TGCGCCAGCAGCTTGGATGGGCAGGACAGGGGAGCAAACACCATATATTTT. V usage is TRBV5-1 and J usage is TRBJ1-3; TRBD1 matches 9 bases. Trimming took 0 bases from V and 6 from J; bases not matched to a gene: 10. CDR1 is SGHRS, CDR2 YFSETQ, per germline. This CDR3 spans 17 amino acids. Full variable domain (missing parts from reference TRBV5-1 and TRBJ1-3): KAGVTQTPRYLIKTRGQQVTLSCSPISGHRSVSWYQQTPGQGLQFLFEYFSETQRNKGNFPGRFSGRQFSNSRSEMNVSTLELGDSALYLCASSLDGQDRGANTIYFGEGSWLTVV.

The chain joins TRBV4-2 to TRBJ2-5, with D uncertain. V lost 5 bases, J lost 2 bases, and 15 bases lay in between. This CDR3 region has 15 residues. The germline V gene encodes CDR1 LGHNA and CDR2 YNFKEQ. Here the CDR3 reads CASSSEPGVQETQYF. CDR3 DNA: TGTGCCAGCAGCTCAGAGCCTGGCGTACAAGAGACCCAGTACTTC.